This T cell receptor (beta chain) was recorded in a study of T cells in localized non-small cell lung cancer. Using immunoSEQ multiplex PCR, the repertoire was profiled, and TCRdb retains in-frame clones only, with some absent. Among around 36,000 clones listed, about 86% were seen once. This clonotype was sampled from a male donor aged 60 or over with stage II lung adenocarcinoma. Material: peripheral blood mononuclear cells, obtained before any cancer treatment.

The DNA of the CDR3 is TGCGCCAGCATTGGGGGTCGGTATGGCTACACCTTC. This gives the protein CASIGGRYGYTF. V is TRBV10-1 and J is TRBJ1-2; a weak D match, TRBD1 (5 bases). Trimming left V 7 bases short and J 5 bases short, with 11 bases between. Germline V CDR1 and CDR2: WNHNN, SYGVQD (reference sequence). This CDR3 region has 12 residues.